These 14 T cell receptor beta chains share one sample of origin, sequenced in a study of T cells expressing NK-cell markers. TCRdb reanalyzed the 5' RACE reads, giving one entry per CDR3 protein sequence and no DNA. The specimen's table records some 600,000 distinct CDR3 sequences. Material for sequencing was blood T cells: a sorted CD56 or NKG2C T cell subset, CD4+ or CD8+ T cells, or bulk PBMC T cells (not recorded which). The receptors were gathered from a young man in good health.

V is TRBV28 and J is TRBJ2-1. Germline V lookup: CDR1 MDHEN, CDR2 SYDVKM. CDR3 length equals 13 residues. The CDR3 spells CASSLIDLNEQFF.

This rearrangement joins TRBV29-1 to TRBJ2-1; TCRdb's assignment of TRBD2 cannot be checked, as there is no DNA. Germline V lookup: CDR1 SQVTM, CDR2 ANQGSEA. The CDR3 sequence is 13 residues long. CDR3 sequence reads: CSVLAGVINEQFF.

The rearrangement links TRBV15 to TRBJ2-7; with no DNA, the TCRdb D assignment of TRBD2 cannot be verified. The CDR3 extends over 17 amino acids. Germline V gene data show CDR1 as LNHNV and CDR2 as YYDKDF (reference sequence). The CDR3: CATSSTSTGLVPYEQYF.

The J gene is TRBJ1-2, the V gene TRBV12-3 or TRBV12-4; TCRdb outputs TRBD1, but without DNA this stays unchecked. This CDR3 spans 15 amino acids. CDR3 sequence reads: CASSRRDRQDPGYTF.

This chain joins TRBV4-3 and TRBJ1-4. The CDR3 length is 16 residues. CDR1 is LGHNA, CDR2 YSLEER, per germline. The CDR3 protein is CASSQEAGGRDEKLFF.

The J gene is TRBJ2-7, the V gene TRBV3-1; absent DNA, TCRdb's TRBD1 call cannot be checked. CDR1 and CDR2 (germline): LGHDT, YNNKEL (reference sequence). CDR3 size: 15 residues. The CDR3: CASSQDPDGVYEQYF.

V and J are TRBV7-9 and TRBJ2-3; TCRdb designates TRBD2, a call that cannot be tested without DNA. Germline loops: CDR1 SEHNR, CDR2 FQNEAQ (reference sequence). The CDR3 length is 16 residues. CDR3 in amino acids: CASSRPGGRATDTQYF.

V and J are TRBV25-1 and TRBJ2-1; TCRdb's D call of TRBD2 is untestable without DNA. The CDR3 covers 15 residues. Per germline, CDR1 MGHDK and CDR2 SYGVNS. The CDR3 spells CASSESRLAVNEQFF.

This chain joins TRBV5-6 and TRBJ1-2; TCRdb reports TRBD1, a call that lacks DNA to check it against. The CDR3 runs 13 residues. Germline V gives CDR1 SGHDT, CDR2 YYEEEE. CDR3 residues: CASSAGRDREHTF.

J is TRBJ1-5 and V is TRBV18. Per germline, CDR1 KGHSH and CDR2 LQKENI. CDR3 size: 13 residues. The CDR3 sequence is CASSPGHTQPQHF.

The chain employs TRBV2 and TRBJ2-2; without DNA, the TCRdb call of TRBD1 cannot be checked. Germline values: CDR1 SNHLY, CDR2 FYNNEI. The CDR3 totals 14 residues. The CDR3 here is CASRGQADTGELFF.

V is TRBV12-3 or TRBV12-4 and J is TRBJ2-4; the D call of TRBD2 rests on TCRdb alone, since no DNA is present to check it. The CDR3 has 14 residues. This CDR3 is CASRKDFDKNIQYF.

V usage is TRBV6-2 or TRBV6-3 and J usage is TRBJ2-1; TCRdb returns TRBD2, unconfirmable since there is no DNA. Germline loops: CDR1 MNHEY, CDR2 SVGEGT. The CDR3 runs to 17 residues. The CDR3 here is CASSWLAGGSSYNEQFF.

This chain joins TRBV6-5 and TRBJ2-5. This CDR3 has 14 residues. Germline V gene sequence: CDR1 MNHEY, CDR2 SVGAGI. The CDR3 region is CASSSLVTGETQYF.